A selection of T cell receptor beta chains follows, all from one sample in a study of control samples from healthy donors and cancer patients. The assay was immunoSEQ multiplex PCR, and TCRdb's table has in-frame clones only and misses some. The sample holds fewer than 90,000 clones, about 88% seen once. The specimen sequenced was blood. These receptor sequences come from a woman aged 50 to 65 in good health. Both conserved end residues are part of each CDR3. D genes are given only for firm matches. Size is omitted from some rows. Given values are once, few, many or a class for expanded clones.

CDR3 | DNA | J | size | V | D
CATKPGTSSYNEQFF | TGTGCCACTAAACCCGGGACATCCTCCTACAATGAGCAGTTCTTC | TRBJ2-1 | NA | TRBV6-6 | NA
CASSRRGGADTQYF | TGTGCCAGCAGTCGGCGGGGGGGGGCAGATACGCAGTATTTT | TRBJ2-3 | NA | TRBV5-4 | TRBD2
CASRGSGGRDTQYF | TGTGCCAGCAGAGGTAGCGGGGGGCGGGATACGCAGTATTTT | TRBJ2-3 | NA | TRBV2 | TRBD2
CASSPPSLAGFGEQYF | TGTGCCAGCAGTCCCCCGTCACTAGCGGGGTTCGGGGAGCAGTACTTC | TRBJ2-7 | once | TRBV7-2 | TRBD2
CASGETSGEVLVYTF | TGTGCCAGCGGGGAGACATCAGGGGAGGTCTTGGTTTACACCTTC | TRBJ1-2 | NA | TRBV5-6 | NA
CASNKNTEAFF | TGTGCCAGCAACAAGAACACTGAAGCTTTCTTT | TRBJ1-1 | NA | TRBV6-6 | NA
CATSRESGDYQPQHF | TGTGCCACCAGCAGAGAATCAGGGGACTATCAGCCCCAGCATTTT | TRBJ1-5 | NA | TRBV15 | NA
CASSPDRGGEQYF | TGTGCCAGCAGTCCGGACAGGGGAGGCGAGCAGTACTTC | TRBJ2-7 | NA | TRBV3-1/TRBV3-2 | TRBD1
CASRSPGQGLNTIYF | TGTGCCAGCAGATCTCCGGGACAGGGCCTTAACACCATATATTTT | TRBJ1-3 | NA | TRBV6-5 | TRBD1
CASSLGHGYRQPQHF | TGTGCCAGCAGTTTAGGGCACGGGTATCGCCAGCCCCAGCATTTT | TRBJ1-5 | NA | TRBV28 | NA
CASRAWTLYHEQYF | TGTGCCAGCAGAGCATGGACCCTGTATCACGAGCAGTACTTC | TRBJ2-7 | NA | TRBV27 | NA
CASSWTGGYEQYF | TGTGCCAGCAGTTGGACAGGGGGCTACGAGCAGTACTTC | TRBJ2-7 | NA | TRBV6-5 | TRBD1
CASTSARGPDYEQYF | TGTGCCAGCACCTCAGCAAGGGGGCCAGACTACGAGCAGTACTTC | TRBJ2-7 | NA | TRBV7-9 | TRBD1
CASSITGVGEQYF | TGTGCCAGCAGCATAACAGGGGTAGGCGAGCAGTACTTC | TRBJ2-7 | NA | TRBV11-3 | TRBD1
CASSLPLGHRSGYTF | TGTGCCAGTAGTCTCCCCCTTGGACATAGGAGTGGCTACACCTTC | TRBJ1-2 | NA | TRBV19 | NA
CASSLTRGITEAFF | TGTGCCAGCAGCCTCACTCGGGGTATCACTGAAGCTTTCTTT | TRBJ1-1 | NA | TRBV7-9 | NA
CASSYISGGEAFF | TGTGCCAGCAGCTACATTTCGGGGGGCGAAGCTTTCTTT | TRBJ1-1 | once | TRBV12-3/TRBV12-4 | NA
CASSQDRGGLASNEKLFF | TGTGCCAGCAGCCAAGATAGAGGGGGCCTAGCGTCTAATGAAAAACTGTTTTTT | TRBJ1-4 | once | TRBV3-1/TRBV3-2 | TRBD1
CASSQEGLAETVNNEQFF | TGTGCCAGCAGCCAAGAGGGACTAGCGGAAACTGTTAACAATGAGCAGTTCTTC | TRBJ2-1 | NA | TRBV3-1/TRBV3-2 | TRBD2
CASSLLAGGISTDTQYF | TGTGCCAGCAGCTTACTAGCGGGGGGCATCAGCACAGATACGCAGTATTTT | TRBJ2-3 | NA | TRBV5-4 | TRBD2
CASSRDRDQPQHF | TGTGCCAGCAGTCGAGACAGGGATCAGCCCCAGCATTTT | TRBJ1-5 | NA | TRBV6-5 | TRBD1
CASSQPEQGLVRNTIYF | TGTGCCAGCAGCCAACCTGAACAGGGCCTCGTTAGAAACACCATATATTTT | TRBJ1-3 | NA | TRBV4-2 | NA
CASKMRQGDGYTF | TGCGCCAGCAAAATGAGGCAGGGAGATGGCTACACCTTC | TRBJ1-2 | NA | TRBV5-1 | NA
CASSLGRAYEQYF | TGTGCCAGCAGCTTAGGTCGGGCCTACGAGCAGTACTTC | TRBJ2-7 | NA | TRBV11-2 | NA
CASSLGQGFDTQYF | TGTGCCAGTAGTTTAGGTCAGGGGTTCGATACGCAGTATTTT | TRBJ2-3 | NA | TRBV19 | NA
CASSLAGPTDTGELFF | TGCGCCAGCAGCTTGGCCGGTCCCACGGACACCGGGGAGCTGTTTTTT | TRBJ2-2 | NA | TRBV5-1 | NA
CASNSRQLGNTIYF | TGTGCCAGCAATTCTCGACAGCTTGGAAACACCATATATTTT | TRBJ1-3 | NA | TRBV6-6 | NA
CASRRGGSSDEQFF | TGTGCCAGTAGAAGGGGGGGGTCCTCGGATGAGCAGTTCTTC | TRBJ2-1 | once | TRBV19 | NA
CASSLEGGGQYF | TGCGCCAGCAGCTTGGAAGGGGGAGGGCAGTACTTC | TRBJ2-7 | once | TRBV5-1 | NA
CASSQVLWGVFNEQFF | TGCGCCAGCAGCCAAGTACTGTGGGGAGTATTCAATGAGCAGTTCTTC | TRBJ2-1 | once | TRBV4-1 | NA
CSVLRGTDEKLFF | TGCAGCGTCCTCCGGGGTACGGATGAAAAACTGTTTTTT | TRBJ1-4 | NA | TRBV29-1 | NA
CASSLSWSAGTTDTQYF | TGTGCCAGCAGCTTATCGTGGTCCGCCGGAACGACAGATACGCAGTATTTT | TRBJ2-3 | NA | TRBV7-9 | NA
CASSAGQGMNTEAFF | TGTGCCAGCAGTGCAGGACAGGGTATGAACACTGAAGCTTTCTTT | TRBJ1-1 | NA | TRBV25-1 | TRBD1
CASSYRIFYEQYF | TGTGCCAGCAGTTATCGGATTTTCTACGAGCAGTACTTC | TRBJ2-7 | NA | TRBV27 | NA
CASSFPRQVAEAFF | TGTGCCAGCAGTTTTCCCAGACAGGTGGCTGAAGCTTTCTTT | TRBJ1-1 | NA | TRBV11-2 | NA
CASSLGVGARDQPQHF | TGTGCCAGCAGCTTAGGGGTAGGAGCCAGGGACCAGCCCCAGCATTTT | TRBJ1-5 | NA | TRBV7-9 | NA
CASSFQGQGFNYGYTF | TGTGCCAGCAGTTTTCAGGGGCAGGGTTTCAACTATGGCTACACCTTC | TRBJ1-2 | NA | TRBV2 | NA
CASSDQLAGGMQQFF | TGTGCCAGCAGTGACCAACTAGCGGGGGGTATGCAGCAGTTCTTC | TRBJ2-1 | NA | TRBV2 | TRBD2
CASTTNTEAFF | TGTGCCAGCACAACGAACACTGAAGCTTTCTTT | TRBJ1-1 | NA | TRBV2 | NA
CASSLARWGAGANVLTF | TGTGCCAGCAGCCTGGCGAGGTGGGGTGCTGGGGCCAACGTCCTGACTTTC | TRBJ2-6 | few | TRBV5-8 | NA
CASTGTGELFF | TGTGCCAGCACAGGCACCGGGGAGCTGTTTTTT | TRBJ2-2 | once | TRBV12-3/TRBV12-4 | NA
CASSEYVNSPLHF | TGTGCCAGCAGTGAATATGTCAATTCACCCCTCCACTTT | TRBJ1-6 | NA | TRBV6-1 | NA
CASSPLNSGTDEQFF | TGTGCCAGCTCACCACTTAACAGTGGCACCGATGAGCAGTTCTTC | TRBJ2-1 | NA | TRBV18 | NA
CASSEELIGVLFRYTF | TGTGCCAGCAGTGAAGAGTTAATAGGGGTCCTATTCCGCTACACCTTC | TRBJ1-2 | NA | TRBV6-1 | NA